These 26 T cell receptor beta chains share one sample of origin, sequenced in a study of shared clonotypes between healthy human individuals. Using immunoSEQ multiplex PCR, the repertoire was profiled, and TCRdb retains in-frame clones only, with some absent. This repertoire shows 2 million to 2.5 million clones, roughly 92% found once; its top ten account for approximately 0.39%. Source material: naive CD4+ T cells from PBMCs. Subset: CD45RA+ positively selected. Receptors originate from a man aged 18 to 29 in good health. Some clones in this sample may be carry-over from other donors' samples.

The CDR3 protein is CASSMDREGTEAFF. In DNA, the CDR3 is TGTGCCAGTAGTATGGATAGGGAGGGTACTGAAGCTTTCTTT. V and J are TRBV19 and TRBJ1-1; D not resolved. Germline V gives CDR1 LNHDA, CDR2 SQIVND (reference sequence). V lost 3 bases and J 5 bases, leaving 13 bases between the germline ends. The CDR3 covers 14 residues.

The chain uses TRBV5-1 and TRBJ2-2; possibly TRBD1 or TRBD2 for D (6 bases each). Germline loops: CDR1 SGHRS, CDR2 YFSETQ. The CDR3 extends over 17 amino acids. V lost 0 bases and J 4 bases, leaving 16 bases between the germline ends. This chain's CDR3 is CASSLAGGSYGTGELFF. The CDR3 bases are TGCGCCAGCAGCTTGGCCGGGGGCTCTTACGGCACCGGGGAGCTGTTTTTT.

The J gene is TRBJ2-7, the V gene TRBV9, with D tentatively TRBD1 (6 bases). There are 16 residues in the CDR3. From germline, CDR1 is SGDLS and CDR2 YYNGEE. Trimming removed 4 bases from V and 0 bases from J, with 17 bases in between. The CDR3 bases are TGTGCCAGCAGCCCTCTACCGGCAGGGGCCTCCTACGAGCAGTACTTC. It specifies CASSPLPAGASYEQYF.

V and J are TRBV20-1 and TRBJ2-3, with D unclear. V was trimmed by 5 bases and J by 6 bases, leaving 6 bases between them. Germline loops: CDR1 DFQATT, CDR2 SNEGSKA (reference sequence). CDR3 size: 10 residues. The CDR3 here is CSAGLDTQYF. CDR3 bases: TGCAGTGCTGGATTGGATACGCAGTATTTT.

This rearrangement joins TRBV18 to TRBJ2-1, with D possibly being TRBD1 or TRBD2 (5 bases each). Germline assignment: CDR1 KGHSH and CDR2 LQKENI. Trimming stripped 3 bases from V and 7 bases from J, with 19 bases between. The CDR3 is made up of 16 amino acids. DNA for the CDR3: TGTGCCAGCTCACCGACGCAGCTAGCAGGGTCGAATGAGCAGTTCTTC. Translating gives CASSPTQLAGSNEQFF.

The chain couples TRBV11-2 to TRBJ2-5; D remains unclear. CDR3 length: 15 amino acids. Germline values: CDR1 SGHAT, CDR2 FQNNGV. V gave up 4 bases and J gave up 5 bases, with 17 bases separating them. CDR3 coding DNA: TGTGCCAGCAGCTCCGTCCGAGGCAGTCGCGAGACCCAGTACTTC. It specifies CASSSVRGSRETQYF.

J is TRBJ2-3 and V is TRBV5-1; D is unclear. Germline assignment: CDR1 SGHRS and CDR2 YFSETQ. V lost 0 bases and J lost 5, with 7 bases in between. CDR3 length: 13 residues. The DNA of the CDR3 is TGCGCCAGCAGCTTGGTCCGGAAAGATACGCAGTATTTT. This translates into CASSLVRKDTQYF.

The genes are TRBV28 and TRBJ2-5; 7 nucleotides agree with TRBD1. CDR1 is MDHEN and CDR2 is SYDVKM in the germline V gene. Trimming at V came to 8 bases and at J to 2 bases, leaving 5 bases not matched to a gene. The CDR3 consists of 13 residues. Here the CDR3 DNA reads TGTGCCAGCCTAGACAGGGCTCAAGAGACCCAGTACTTC. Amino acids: CASLDRAQETQYF.

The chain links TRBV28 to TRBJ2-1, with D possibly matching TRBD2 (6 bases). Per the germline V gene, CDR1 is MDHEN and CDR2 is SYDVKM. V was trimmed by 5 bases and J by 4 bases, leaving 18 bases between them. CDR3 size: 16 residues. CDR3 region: CASSPLTGTQYNEQFF. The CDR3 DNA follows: TGTGCCAGCAGTCCCCTCACCGGGACTCAGTACAATGAGCAGTTCTTC.

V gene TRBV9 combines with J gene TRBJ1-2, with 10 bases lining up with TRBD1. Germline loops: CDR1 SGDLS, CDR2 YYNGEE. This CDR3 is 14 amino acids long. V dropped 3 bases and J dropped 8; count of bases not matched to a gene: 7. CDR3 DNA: TGTGCCAGCAGCGCCGCCGGGACAGGGGTAGGCTACACCTTC. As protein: CASSAAGTGVGYTF.

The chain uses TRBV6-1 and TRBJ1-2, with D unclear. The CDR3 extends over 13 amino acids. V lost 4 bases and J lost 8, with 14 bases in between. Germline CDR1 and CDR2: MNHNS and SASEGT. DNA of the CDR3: TGTGCCAGCAGTGGTCAGCATATTGGGGGCTACACCTTC. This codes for CASSGQHIGGYTF.

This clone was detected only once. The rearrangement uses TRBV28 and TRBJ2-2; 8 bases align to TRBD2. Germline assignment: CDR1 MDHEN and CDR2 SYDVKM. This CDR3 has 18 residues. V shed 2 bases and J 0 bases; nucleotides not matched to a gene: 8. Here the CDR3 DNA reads TGTGCCAGCAGTTTACGGCCAGCGGGGGCCACGAACACCGGGGAGCTGTTTTTT. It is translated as CASSLRPAGATNTGELFF.

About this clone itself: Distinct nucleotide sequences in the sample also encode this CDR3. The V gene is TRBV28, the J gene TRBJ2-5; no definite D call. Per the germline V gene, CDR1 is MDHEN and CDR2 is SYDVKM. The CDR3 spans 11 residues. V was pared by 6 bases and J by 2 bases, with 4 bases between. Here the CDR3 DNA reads TGTGCCAGCAGGACACAAGAGACCCAGTACTTC. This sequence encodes CASRTQETQYF.

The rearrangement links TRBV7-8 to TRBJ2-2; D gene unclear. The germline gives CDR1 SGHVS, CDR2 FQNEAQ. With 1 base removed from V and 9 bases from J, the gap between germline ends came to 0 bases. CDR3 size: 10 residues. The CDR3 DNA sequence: TGTGCCAGCAGCTTAGGGGAGCTGTTTTTT. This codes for CASSLGELFF.

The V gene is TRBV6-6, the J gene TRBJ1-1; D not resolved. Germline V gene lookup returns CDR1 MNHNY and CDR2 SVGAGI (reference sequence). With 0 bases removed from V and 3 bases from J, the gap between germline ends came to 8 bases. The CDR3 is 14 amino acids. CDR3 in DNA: TGTGCCAGCAGTTACTCAGTCGGGGACACTGAAGCTTTCTTT. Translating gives CASSYSVGDTEAFF.

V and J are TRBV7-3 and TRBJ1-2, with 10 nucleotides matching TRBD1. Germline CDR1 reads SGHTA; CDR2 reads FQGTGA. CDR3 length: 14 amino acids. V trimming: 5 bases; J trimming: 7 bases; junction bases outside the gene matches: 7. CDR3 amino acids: CASSRDRGSSGYTF. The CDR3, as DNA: TGTGCCAGCAGCCGGGACAGGGGTTCTAGTGGCTACACCTTC.

CDR3 sequence reads: CASRLRLAGGKAEQFF. The DNA for the CDR3 is TGTGCCAGTAGACTCCGACTAGCGGGAGGGAAGGCTGAGCAGTTCTTC. The chain uses TRBV19 and TRBJ2-1; TRBD2 matches 14 bases. CDR3 size: 16 residues. J was trimmed by 9 bases and V by 6 bases; bases with no gene match: 10. Germline assignment: CDR1 LNHDA and CDR2 SQIVND (reference sequence). Filled out from reference TRBV19 and TRBJ2-1, the complete variable domain reads DGGITQSPKYLFRKEGQNVTLSCEQNLNHDAMYWYRQDPGQGLRLIYYSQIVNDFQKGDIAEGYSVSREKKESFPLTVTSAQKNPTAFYLCASRLRLAGGKAEQFFGPGTRLTVL.

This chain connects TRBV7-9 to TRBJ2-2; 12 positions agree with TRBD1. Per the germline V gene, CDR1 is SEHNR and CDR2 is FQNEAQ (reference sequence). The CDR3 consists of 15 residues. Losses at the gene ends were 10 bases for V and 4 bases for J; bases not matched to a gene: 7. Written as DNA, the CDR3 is TGTGCCATTAGAGGGGGACAGGGGGCCACCGGGGAGCTGTTTTTT. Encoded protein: CAIRGGQGATGELFF.

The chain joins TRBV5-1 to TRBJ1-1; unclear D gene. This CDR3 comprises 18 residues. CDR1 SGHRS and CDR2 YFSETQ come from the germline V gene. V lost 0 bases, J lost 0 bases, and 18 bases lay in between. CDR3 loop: CASSLGGGWRDMNTEAFF. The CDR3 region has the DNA TGCGCCAGCAGCTTGGGGGGTGGGTGGCGGGATATGAACACTGAAGCTTTCTTT.

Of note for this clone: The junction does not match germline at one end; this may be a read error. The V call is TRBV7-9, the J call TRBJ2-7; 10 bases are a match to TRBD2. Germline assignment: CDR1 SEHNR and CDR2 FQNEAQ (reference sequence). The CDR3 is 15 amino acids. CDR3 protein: CASSLAGEGGGEQYF. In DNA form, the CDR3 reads TGTGCCAGCAGCCTAGCGGGAGAAGGAGGGGGGGAGCAGTACTTC.

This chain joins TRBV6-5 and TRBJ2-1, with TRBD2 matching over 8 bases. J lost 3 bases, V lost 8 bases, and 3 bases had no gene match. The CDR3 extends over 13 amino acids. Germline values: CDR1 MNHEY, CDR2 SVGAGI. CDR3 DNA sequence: TGTGCCAGCTCGGGACTAGTCTACAATGAGCAGTTCTTC. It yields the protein CASSGLVYNEQFF.

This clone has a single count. This chain's CDR3 is CASSLAGGERETQYF. DNA of the CDR3: TGTGCCAGCAGCTTAGCGGGCGGCGAGAGGGAGACCCAGTACTTC. The chain has TRBV7-2 and TRBJ2-5, with D uncertain. This CDR3 has 15 amino acids. CDR1 SGHTA and CDR2 FQGNSA come from the germline V gene. The V gene lost 0 bases and the J gene lost 5 bases, with 13 bases spanning the gap. Supplemented by reference TRBV7-2 and TRBJ2-5, the full variable domain reads GAGVSQSPSNKVTEKGKDVELRCDPISGHTALYWYRQSLGQGLEFLIYFQGNSAPDKSGLPSDRFSAERTGGSVSTLTIQRTQQEDSAVYLCASSLAGGERETQYFGPGTRLLVL.

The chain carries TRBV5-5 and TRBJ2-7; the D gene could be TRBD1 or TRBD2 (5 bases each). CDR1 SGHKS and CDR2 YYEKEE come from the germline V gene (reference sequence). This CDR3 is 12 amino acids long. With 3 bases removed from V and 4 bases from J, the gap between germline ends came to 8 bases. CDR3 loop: CASSWDGYEQYF. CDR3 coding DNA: TGTGCCAGCAGCTGGGACGGATACGAGCAGTACTTC.

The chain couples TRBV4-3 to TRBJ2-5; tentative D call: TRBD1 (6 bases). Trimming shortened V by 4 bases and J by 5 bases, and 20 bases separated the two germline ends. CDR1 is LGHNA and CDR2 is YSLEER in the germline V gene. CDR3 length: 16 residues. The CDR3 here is CASSRFKGEIAETQYF. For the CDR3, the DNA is TGCGCCAGCAGCCGGTTTAAGGGGGAAATCGCCGAGACCCAGTACTTC.

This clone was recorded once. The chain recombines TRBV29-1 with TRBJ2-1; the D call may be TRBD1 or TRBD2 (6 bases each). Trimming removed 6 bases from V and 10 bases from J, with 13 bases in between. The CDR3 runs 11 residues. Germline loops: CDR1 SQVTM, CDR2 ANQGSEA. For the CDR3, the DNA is TGCAGCGTGGGGGCTAGCGCCGAGCAGTTCTTC. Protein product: CSVGASAEQFF.

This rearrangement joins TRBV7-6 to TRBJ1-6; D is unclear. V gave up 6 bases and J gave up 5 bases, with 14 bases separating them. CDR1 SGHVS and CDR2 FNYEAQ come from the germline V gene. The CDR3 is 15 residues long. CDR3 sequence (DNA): TGTGCCAGCAGTGCGATACCGGGAGATAATTCACCCCTCCACTTT. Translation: CASSAIPGDNSPLHF.